The present T cell receptor beta chain was sequenced within a study of Graves' ophthalmopathy and Graves' hyperthyroidism. The V end lost 7 bases, the J end lost 4 bases, and 26 bases lay between the germline ends. This CDR3 is 18 amino acids long. Per germline, CDR1 MNHEY and CDR2 SVGAGI. For repertoire sequencing, the TCR beta CDR3 regions were amplified from RNA transcripts. First-round RT-PCR relied on HTBI primers, and a second-round multiplex PCR came next. In TCRdb, the multiplex PCR reads were re-called with MiXCR into one record per CDR3 protein. The data show more than 1,000,000 distinct CDR3 sequences, 35% to 40% seen once.

The chain has TRBV6-5 and TRBJ1-5, with D unresolved. The sequence was obtained from an adult man with Graves' hyperthyroidism. Input material: peripheral blood or thyroid tissue (not recorded which). The CDR3 sequence: CASTGSFDASTSNQPQHF. The CDR3 DNA reads as TGTGCCAGCACCGGCTCCTTTGACGCCTCGACTTCGAATCAGCCCCAGCATTTT.